The following is a T cell receptor beta chain sequence with its context. What it binds is unknown. The germline CDR1 and CDR2 sequences are SGDLS and YYNGEE. This CDR3 comprises 13 residues. V was shortened by 1 base and J by 5 bases, with 7 bases between the two germline ends. Per sorted-subset replicate PCR, input was approximately 0.2 ug DNA, representing tens of thousands of T cell genomes. Study processing details: Filtering of immunoSEQ junctional sequences could not match full-length read filtering. TCRdb keeps only in-frame clones here, not all; method: immunoSEQ multiplex PCR. From that table come the V and J calls and clone size; the DNA was used to work out D and trimming. Of 2 million to 2.5 million clones in the sample, approximately 96% were seen once. These data are taken from a study of shared clonotypes between healthy human individuals. Looking at the study overall: Each donor had three CD4 naive, three CD4 memory, two CD8 naive and one CD8 memory plate. Overall study results and limits: There were few donors, and this limited the genetic and exposure-history diversity represented.

Sequencing used naive CD4+ T cells sorted from blood. As to subset: CD45RA+ positively selected. This rearrangement joins TRBV9 to TRBJ2-1; D remains unclear. The clonotype comes from a young man in good health. This CDR3 reads CASSVTVNNEQFF. The CDR3 DNA reads TGTGCCAGCAGCGTAACAGTTAACAATGAGCAGTTCTTC.